The 9 T cell receptor beta chains below all came from one sample that was sequenced in a study of post-analysis software for immune sequencing data. Study-level points and caveats: Patients had higher frequencies than controls of about five TRBV segments, including TRBV5-6, TRBV5-1 and TRBV20-1.

These receptors' antigens are unknown. Every TCR beta cDNA library bore unique molecular identifiers. Via MiXCR, TCRdb re-called the PCR reads, giving one row per CDR3 protein. The sample lists about 200,000 distinct CDR3 sequences; 25% to 30% were seen once. The sequencing sample was made of blood. The receptors originated from a girl aged 2 to 17 with multiple sclerosis.

There are many counts of this clonotype. V and J are TRBV7-2 and TRBJ2-3; D uncertain. Trimming left V 3 bases short and J 6 bases short, with 4 bases between. The CDR3 runs to 11 residues. Germline CDR1 SGHTA, CDR2 FQGNSA. CDR3 loop: CASSFRDTQYF. The CDR3 DNA reads as TGTGCCAGCAGCTTTCGTGATACGCAGTATTTT.

The V gene is TRBV11-2, the J gene TRBJ1-6, with TRBD1 as a possible D gene (5 bases). Trimming cost V 2 bases and J 9 bases, with 11 bases left between them. This CDR3 is built from 14 residues. The V gene's germline CDR1 is SGHAT and CDR2 FQNNGV. The CDR3 loop is CASSLRREGSPLHF. CDR3 DNA sequence: TGTGCCAGCAGCTTACGCAGGGAGGGTTCACCCCTCCACTTT.

V and J are TRBV18 and TRBJ1-5, with D tentatively TRBD1 (5 bases). The CDR3 length is 15 residues. Per the germline V gene, CDR1 is KGHSH and CDR2 is LQKENI. V lost 1 base to trimming and J lost 11 bases, with 18 bases between them. The CDR3 DNA is TGTGCCAGCTCACCACAGGGGACCGGGGGAGAGACCCAGCATTTT. This encodes CASSPQGTGGETQHF.

This clonotype occurred many times. CDR3: CSAPRLAMADTQYF. The CDR3 DNA sequence: TGCAGTGCTCCCCGACTAGCGATGGCTGATACGCAGTATTTT. The rearrangement uses TRBV20-1 and TRBJ2-3; TRBD2 aligns across 8 bases. The germline V gene has CDR1 DFQATT and CDR2 SNEGSKA (reference sequence). V lost 5 bases and J lost 6; bases outside the gene matches: 10. The CDR3 spans 14 residues.

This clonotype turned up a few times. J is TRBJ1-2 and V is TRBV6-2 or TRBV6-3; no firm D call. The length of the CDR3 is 13 residues. Between the trimmed V and J ends, which lost 0 bases and 2 bases, there was a span of 4 bases. CDR1 and CDR2 from the germline V gene are MNHEY and SVGEGT. In DNA, the CDR3 is TGTGCCAGCAGTTACTCGAACAACTATGGCTACACCTTC. Translating it yields CASSYSNNYGYTF.

CDR3 protein: CASSQAPLSLAGGLGEQFF. CDR3 DNA: TGCGCCAGCAGCCAGGCCCCTCTCTCACTAGCGGGAGGATTGGGGGAGCAGTTCTTC. The chain has TRBV4-1 and TRBJ2-1; 12 bases are shared with TRBD2. Germline lookup yields CDR1 MGHRA and CDR2 YSYEKL. The CDR3 is made up of 19 amino acids. The J segment lost 10 bases and the V segment lost 3 bases, leaving 19 bases of the junction unmatched.

The chain uses TRBV28 and TRBJ2-7; TRBD1 agrees at 8 bases. CDR3 length: 14 amino acids. V lost 5 bases to trimming and J lost 6 bases; unmatched junction nucleotides: 9. Germline CDR1 MDHEN, CDR2 SYDVKM. CDR3 coding DNA: TGTGCCAGCAGTCCGACAGGGGACACTCGCGAGCAGTACTTC. As protein: CASSPTGDTREQYF.

The rearrangement uses TRBV5-1 and TRBJ2-1; 7 bases line up with TRBD2. From germline, CDR1 is SGHRS and CDR2 YFSETQ. The CDR3 is 15 amino acids. V was pared by 1 base and J by 6 bases, with 7 bases of the junction left unmatched. In nucleotides, the CDR3 is TGCGCCAGCAGCTTGATTGGGCTAGCGGTCAATGAGCAGTTCTTC. Residues: CASSLIGLAVNEQFF.

This clonotype was observed many times. The V and J genes are TRBV29-1 and TRBJ2-5; D gene unclear. This CDR3 region has 13 residues. V lost 5 bases to trimming and J lost 2 bases, with 12 bases between them. In germline, CDR1 is SQVTM, CDR2 ANQGSEA. The CDR3 DNA reads as TGCAGCGTTCGACCAAGCCCGCAAGAGACCCAGTACTTC. This translates into CSVRPSPQETQYF.